This TCR beta chain is drawn from a study of blood T cell repertoires in COVID-19. The wider study: T cells, B-cell-depleted T cells, or PBMCs provided the cDNA or gDNA that served as material.

Germline CDR1 SNHLY, CDR2 FYNNEI. The CDR3 consists of 16 residues. Trimming at V came to 7 bases and at J to 1 base, leaving 11 bases not matched to a gene. The authors' processing: For nucleated cells, counts were estimated from reference gene primer amplification. This table comes from immunoSEQ multiplex PCR, and its TCRdb copy is limited to in-frame clones, with some not included. The DNA gave D and trimming, while V, J and clone size come from that table. In the table there are some 220,000 clones, roughly nine tenths of which are singletons. The sequence came from a young woman in a cohort exposed to, infected with or recovered from COVID-19 (not recorded which). What was sequenced was PBMCs or T cells enriched from blood (not recorded which). This rearrangement joins TRBV2 to TRBJ2-3, with 7 bases fitting TRBD2. CDR3: CASTAQPSGRTDTQYF. The CDR3 coding sequence is TGTGCCAGCACGGCACAACCTAGCGGCCGCACAGATACGCAGTATTTT. Looking up the rest from reference TRBV2 and TRBJ2-3 gives the full variable domain: EPEVTQTPSHQVTQMGQEVILRCVPISNHLYFYWYRQILGQKVEFLVSFYNNEISEKSEIFDDQFSVERPDGSNFTLKIRSTKLEDSAMYFCASTAQPSGRTDTQYFGPGTRLTVL.